This T cell receptor beta chain was recorded in a study of neurological immune-mediated disorders. Study outcomes and limitations: The absence of any CDR3 amino acid sequence shared by expanded clones across subjects suggests that repertoires were private in all groups.

This clonotype was observed many times. Its antigen is not identified. Germline CDR1 and CDR2: SGHVS and FQNEAQ. V was cut by 1 base and J by 4 bases, with 8 bases left in between. There are 14 residues in the CDR3. The output of every sequencing run exceeded 170 million TCR-beta sequences, derived from 15-18 subjects. In TCRdb, the 5' RACE reads were re-called with MiXCR into one record per CDR3 protein. The sample lists roughly 76,000 distinct CDR3 sequences; approximately 14% were seen once. Sequencing was performed on PBMCs. The rearrangement uses TRBV7-8 and TRBJ2-1; TRBD2 is a possible D gene (5 bases). The sequence was obtained from a woman between 45 and 65 years old in good health. CDR3 amino acids: CASSLDRGYNEQFF. CDR3 sequence (DNA): TGTGCCAGCAGCTTAGATCGAGGGTACAATGAGCAGTTCTTC. The whole variable domain, filled in from reference TRBV7-8 and TRBJ2-1, reads GAGVSQSPRYKVAKRGQDVALRCDPISGHVSLFWYQQALGQGPEFLTYFQNEAQLDKSGLPSDRFFAERPEGSVSTLKIQRTQQEDSAVYLCASSLDRGYNEQFFGPGTRLTVL.